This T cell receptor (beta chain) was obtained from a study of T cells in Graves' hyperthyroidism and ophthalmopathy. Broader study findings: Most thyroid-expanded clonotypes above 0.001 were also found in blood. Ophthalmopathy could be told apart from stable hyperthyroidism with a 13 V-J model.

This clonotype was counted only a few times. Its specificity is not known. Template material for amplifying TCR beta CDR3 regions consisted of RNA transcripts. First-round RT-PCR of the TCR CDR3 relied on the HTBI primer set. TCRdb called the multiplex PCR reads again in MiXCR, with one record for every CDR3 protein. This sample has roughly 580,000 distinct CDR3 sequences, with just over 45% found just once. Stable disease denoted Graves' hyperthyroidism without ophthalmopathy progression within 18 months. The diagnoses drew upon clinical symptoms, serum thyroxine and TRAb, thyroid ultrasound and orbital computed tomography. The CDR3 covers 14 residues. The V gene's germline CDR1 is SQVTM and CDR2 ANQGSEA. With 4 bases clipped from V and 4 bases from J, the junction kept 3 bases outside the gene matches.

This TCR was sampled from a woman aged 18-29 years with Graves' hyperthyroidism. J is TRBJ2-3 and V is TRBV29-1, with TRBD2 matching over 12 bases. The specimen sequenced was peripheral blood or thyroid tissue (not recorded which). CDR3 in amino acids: CSVALAGGPDTQYF. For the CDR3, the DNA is TGCAGCGTTGCTCTAGCGGGAGGGCCAGATACGCAGTATTTT.